A single sample gave rise to the 21 T cell receptor beta chains below, sequenced in a study of cytomegalovirus exposure and HLA in healthy donors. The PCR contained 60 Vbeta and 13 Jbeta primers. Sequencing was performed with immunoSEQ multiplex PCR; in TCRdb, only in-frame clones are kept and a portion is missing. The data show roughly 170,000 clones, with about 83% seen just once and more than 4% held by the top ten. The sample comprised PBMCs. These receptors were obtained from a girl between 10 and 17 years old in good health and CMV-seropositive.

This clone turned up a few times. The chain combines TRBV5-4 with TRBJ2-3, with D maybe TRBD2 (6 bases). CDR1 is SGHNT, CDR2 YYREEE, per germline (reference sequence). The CDR3 totals 14 residues. V dropped 4 bases and J dropped 5 bases, with 14 bases sitting between them. CDR3 sequence reads: CASSRWRAVDTQYF. CDR3 DNA sequence: TGTGCCAGCAGCCGATGGAGGGCTGTAGATACGCAGTATTTT.

The CDR3 sequence is CASSDPQGKTQYF. CDR3 bases: TGTGCCAGTTCAGACCCCCAGGGGAAGACCCAGTACTTC. V usage is TRBV2 and J usage is TRBJ2-5, with D perhaps matching TRBD1 (6 bases). In germline, CDR1 is SNHLY, CDR2 FYNNEI. V was clipped by 9 bases and J by 6 bases, with 17 bases between them. The CDR3 is 13 residues long.

The CDR3 region is CASLDRGPYNSPLHF. The CDR3 DNA sequence: TGTGCCAGCCTAGACAGGGGGCCCTATAATTCACCCCTCCACTTT. The chain links TRBV2 to TRBJ1-6; TRBD1 matches 10 bases. V lost 8 bases to trimming and J lost 2 bases; unmatched junction nucleotides: 3. This CDR3 has 15 residues. Germline CDR1 SNHLY, CDR2 FYNNEI.

V is TRBV6-5 and J is TRBJ1-5; TRBD1 might be the D (5 bases). The CDR3 spans 14 residues. Between the trimmed V and J ends, which lost 5 bases and 4 bases, there was a span of 12 bases. Germline assignment: CDR1 MNHEY and CDR2 SVGAGI. The CDR3 protein is CASSLRRGNQPQHF. The DNA of the CDR3 is TGTGCCAGCAGTCTCCGGAGGGGTAATCAGCCCCAGCATTTT.

The chain recombines TRBV30 with TRBJ2-2; unclear D gene. CDR3 size: 11 residues. Germline CDR1 GTSNPN, CDR2 SVGIG (reference sequence). V dropped 2 bases and J dropped 7 bases, with 5 bases sitting between them. CDR3 sequence reads: CAWSIGGELFF. Here the CDR3 DNA reads TGTGCCTGGAGTATCGGCGGGGAGCTGTTTTTT.

The gene calls are TRBV7-9 and TRBJ2-3; 7 bases are shared with TRBD1. This CDR3 comprises 15 residues. V was clipped by 5 bases and J by 0 bases; unmatched bases: 5. Germline V gene sequence: CDR1 SEHNR, CDR2 FQNEAQ (reference sequence). The CDR3 loop is CASSPRDSSTDTQYF. CDR3 DNA sequence: TGTGCCAGCAGCCCCCGGGACAGTAGCACAGATACGCAGTATTTT.

V gene TRBV6-5 combines with J gene TRBJ1-1, with D possibly matching TRBD1 (5 bases). Germline-derived CDR1 and CDR2 are MNHEY and SVGAGI. Trimming left V 5 bases short and J 1 base short, with 11 bases between. CDR3 length: 14 amino acids. The CDR3: CASSTGDQNTEAFF. In nucleotides, the CDR3 is TGTGCCAGCAGTACGGGGGACCAGAACACTGAAGCTTTCTTT.

The rearrangement joins TRBV9 to TRBJ2-1; D gene ambiguous. The ends were cut back, 3 bases at V and 6 bases at J, with 7 bases in the middle. Germline assignment: CDR1 SGDLS and CDR2 YYNGEE. The CDR3 is 12 residues long. CDR3 DNA sequence: TGTGCCAGCAGCGCTCACATCAATGAGCAGTTCTTC. Translated, it gives CASSAHINEQFF. Variable domain in full (rest from reference TRBV9 and TRBJ2-1): DSGVTQTPKHLITATGQRVTLRCSPRSGDLSVYWYQQSLDQGLQFLIQYYNGEERAKGNILERFSAQQFPDLHSELNLSSLELGDSALYFCASSAHINEQFFGPGTRLTVL.

The chain employs TRBV10-2 and TRBJ1-1, with unresolved D. Trimming took off 0 bases at V and 1 base at J, with 6 bases between the two ends. Germline-derived CDR1 and CDR2 are WSHSY and SAAADI. This CDR3 has 14 amino acids. CDR3 region: CASSESGRNTEAFF. CDR3 DNA sequence: TGCGCCAGCAGTGAGTCGGGCCGGAACACTGAAGCTTTCTTT.

The rearrangement links TRBV6-5 to TRBJ1-1, with D maybe TRBD1 (5 bases). Germline V CDR1 and CDR2: MNHEY, SVGAGI. The CDR3 contains 13 residues. Deletions cut 5 bases from V and 5 bases from J, with 12 bases between. In DNA, the CDR3 is TGTGCCAGCAGTCGACCAGGGCCGACTGAAGCTTTCTTT. It yields the protein CASSRPGPTEAFF.

The chain combines TRBV18 with TRBJ1-1; D remains ambiguous. The germline V gene encodes CDR1 KGHSH and CDR2 LQKENI. CDR3 length: 13 residues. The ends were cut back, 2 bases at V and 6 bases at J, with 10 bases in the middle. The DNA of the CDR3 is TGTGCCAGCTCACCAATACTTTCCCCTGAAGCTTTCTTT. Translated: CASSPILSPEAFF. The full variable domain, in which reference TRBV18 and TRBJ1-1 provide the parts outside the CDR3, is NAGVMQNPRHLVRRRGQEARLRCSPMKGHSHVYWYRQLPEEGLKFMVYLQKENIIDESGMPKERFSAEFPKEGPSILRIQQVVRGDSAAYFCASSPILSPEAFFGQGTRLTVV.

The chain carries TRBV6-5 and TRBJ2-7; D possibly corresponds to TRBD1 (5 bases). CDR1 and CDR2 from the germline V gene are MNHEY and SVGAGI. Trimming stripped 0 bases from V and 2 bases from J, with 11 bases between. There are 15 residues in the CDR3. The CDR3: CASSYSMAGTYEQYF. CDR3 bases: TGTGCCAGCAGTTACTCGATGGCAGGGACCTACGAGCAGTACTTC.

The V gene is TRBV11-2, the J gene TRBJ2-2; TRBD1 agrees at 10 bases. V gave up 5 bases and J gave up 5 bases; unmatched junction bases: 17. CDR1 is SGHAT, CDR2 FQNNGV, per germline. The CDR3 totals 19 residues. CDR3 sequence reads: CASSHRDRGLGESTGELFF. The DNA of the CDR3 is TGTGCCAGCAGCCACCGGGACAGGGGACTCGGGGAGTCGACCGGGGAGCTGTTTTTT.

The chain carries TRBV25-1 and TRBJ2-7; 12 bases map to TRBD2. This CDR3 contains 13 residues. Losses at the gene ends were 10 bases for V and 3 bases for J; bases not matched to a gene: 4. Germline-derived CDR1 and CDR2 are MGHDK and SYGVNS. Here the CDR3 reads CATGLAGFYEQYF. CDR3 DNA sequence: TGTGCCACCGGACTAGCGGGGTTCTACGAGCAGTACTTC.

The V gene is TRBV4-2, the J gene TRBJ1-2; D is unresolved. V was pared by 0 bases and J by 5 bases, with 13 bases between. The CDR3 sequence is 15 residues long. Germline V lookup: CDR1 LGHNA, CDR2 YNFKEQ. The CDR3 coding sequence is TGTGCCAGCAGCCAAGATCGGCACAGCGGTTATGGCTACACCTTC. It translates to CASSQDRHSGYGYTF.

The chain couples TRBV7-2 to TRBJ2-7; D uncertain. In germline, CDR1 is SGHTA, CDR2 FQGNSA. The CDR3 is 15 residues long. Trimming took 4 bases from V and 0 from J, leaving 13 bases between them. The CDR3 DNA reads TGTGCCAGCAGCTACCGGGTCTCCACCTCCTACGAGCAGTACTTC. Translating it yields CASSYRVSTSYEQYF.

This rearrangement joins TRBV6-5 to TRBJ2-1, with D maybe TRBD1 (6 bases). Trimming took off 5 bases at V and 9 bases at J, with 14 bases between the two ends. CDR3 length: 13 residues. CDR1 MNHEY and CDR2 SVGAGI come from the germline V gene. CDR3 region: CASSALRGFEQFF. CDR3 coding DNA: TGTGCCAGCAGTGCTCTAAGGGGGTTTGAGCAGTTCTTC.

This chain connects TRBV23-1 to TRBJ1-1; 9 bases agree with TRBD1. TRBV23-1 falls under the ORF class, with uncertain function. The CDR3 is 16 amino acids. V gave up 2 bases and J gave up 10 bases; unmatched junction bases: 14. The CDR3 is CASSQGQGPSEGRAFF. The CDR3 region has the DNA TGCGCCAGCAGTCAAGGACAGGGGCCCTCGGAGGGTAGAGCTTTCTTT.

V gene TRBV25-1 combines with J gene TRBJ2-6; D ambiguous. Germline values: CDR1 MGHDK, CDR2 SYGVNS. The CDR3 runs to 13 residues. V lost 6 bases to trimming and J lost 4 bases, with 7 bases between them. The CDR3 spells CASSPSGANVLTF. CDR3 nucleotide sequence: TGTGCCAGCAGCCCAAGCGGGGCCAACGTCCTGACTTTC.

This chain connects TRBV29-1 to TRBJ1-2; D uncertain. Germline CDR1 and CDR2: SQVTM and ANQGSEA. Trimming left V 1 base short and J 6 bases short, with 15 bases between. CDR3 length: 14 residues. Here the CDR3 DNA reads TGCAGCGTTGAAGGGCCTTGGTCGATAAATGGCTACACCTTC. Translation: CSVEGPWSINGYTF. Using reference TRBV29-1 and TRBJ1-2 for the parts outside the CDR3, the full variable domain is SAVISQKPSRDICQRGTSLTIQCQVDSQVTMMFWYRQQPGQSLTLIATANQGSEATYESGFVIDKFPISRPNLTFSTLTVSNMSPEDSSIYLCSVEGPWSINGYTFGSGTRLTVV.

V gene TRBV19 combines with J gene TRBJ2-5, with no clear D. Near its end, the DNA agrees better with TRBJ2-7, so the J call may be wrong. This CDR3 has 12 residues. The germline CDR1 and CDR2 sequences are LNHDA and SQIVND (reference sequence). The CDR3 sequence: CASSRISYEQYF. The DNA for the CDR3 is TGTGCCAGCTCGAGAATTTCCTACGAGCAGTACTTC.